Below, 29 T cell receptor beta chains from the same sample are listed, as sequenced in a study of blood T cells in healthy people across ages. Sample-barcoded 5' priming and a J-beta primer mix drove a second PCR of about 6 to 12 cycles. TCRdb ran MiXCR on the 5' RACE reads and lists one entry per CDR3 protein. The sample consists of approximately 320,000 distinct CDR3 sequences, less than 30% of them appearing once. Source material: blood. All receptors derive from a woman in her seventies in good health.

This clonotype has only a few counts. The V call is TRBV24-1, the J call TRBJ2-5; perhaps TRBD2 as D (5 bases). From germline, CDR1 is KGHDR and CDR2 SFDVKD. Trimming took off 6 bases at V and 5 bases at J, with 9 bases between the two ends. The CDR3 has 12 amino acids. The CDR3: CATSSEAETQYF. The CDR3, as DNA: TGTGCCACCAGTTCGGAGGCCGAGACCCAGTACTTC.

In its sample, this clonotype was seen a few times. The DNA for the CDR3 is TGTGCCAGCACCTTCACTAGCGGGGCCAAGTTTCATGAGCAGTTCTTC. This encodes CASTFTSGAKFHEQFF. The rearrangement uses TRBV11-2 and TRBJ2-1; 10 positions agree with TRBD2. Unmatched junction bases numbered 14, after V lost 7 bases and J lost 8 bases. Looked up from germline, CDR1 is SGHAT and CDR2 is FQNNGV. The CDR3 sequence is 16 residues long.

The chain is built from TRBV5-5 and TRBJ2-5; D perhaps matches TRBD2 (6 bases). Germline CDR1 SGHKS, CDR2 YYEKEE (reference sequence). Between the trimmed V and J ends, which lost 7 bases and 5 bases, there was a span of 30 bases. This CDR3 region has 18 residues. The CDR3 region has the DNA TGTGCCAGCCGGACGATGGAGGCGGGATTAGTATCACGGGAGACCCAGTACTTC. Protein: CASRTMEAGLVSRETQYF.

The chain is built from TRBV28 and TRBJ2-1; D gene uncertain. Trimming left V 8 bases short and J 0 bases short, with 11 bases between. The CDR3 is 14 residues long. Germline V gene sequence: CDR1 MDHEN, CDR2 SYDVKM. CDR3 DNA: TGTGCCAGCCTCAGGTCAAGCTCCTACAATGAGCAGTTCTTC. Protein sequence: CASLRSSSYNEQFF.

Only a few counts were recorded for this clonotype. The chain couples TRBV2 to TRBJ2-5, with 7 positions matching TRBD1. The DNA end lines up better with TRBJ2-7; the J call may be wrong. CDR1 is SNHLY and CDR2 is FYNNEI in the germline V gene. This CDR3 spans 14 amino acids. In DNA form, the CDR3 reads TGTGCCAGCAGTGCAAACAGGGGTAATCACGAGCAGTACTTC. This encodes CASSANRGNHEQYF.

V gene TRBV7-2 combines with J gene TRBJ2-5, with 7 bases identical to TRBD1. The CDR3 runs to 16 residues. J was trimmed by 5 bases and V by 4 bases; bases with no gene match: 13. Germline V gene lookup returns CDR1 SGHTA and CDR2 FQGNSA. The DNA for the CDR3 is TGTGCCAGCAGCTCGGACCGGCGACAGGGAAGGGAGACCCAGTACTTC. Translating gives CASSSDRRQGRETQYF.

A single count supports this clonotype. The rearrangement joins TRBV7-2 to TRBJ2-4; possibly TRBD1 for D (6 bases). Per germline, CDR1 SGHTA and CDR2 FQGNSA. Trimming took off 7 bases at V and 1 base at J, with 17 bases between the two ends. This CDR3 spans 16 amino acids. The CDR3 here is CASTPQGSLAKNIQYF. CDR3 coding DNA: TGTGCCAGCACCCCACAGGGATCACTCGCCAAAAACATTCAGTACTTC.

This clonotype was seen a few times. The genes are TRBV7-8 and TRBJ2-1; D perhaps matches TRBD2 (5 bases). CDR1 and CDR2 (germline): SGHVS, FQNEAQ. Trimming left V 2 bases short and J 10 bases short, with 15 bases between. The CDR3 has 14 amino acids. The CDR3 nucleotides are TGTGCCAGCAGCTTATCTGAGCGGTTCGGGGAGCAGTTCTTC. This codes for CASSLSERFGEQFF.

J is TRBJ2-5 and V is TRBV5-1; the match to TRBD2 covers 13 bases. The germline V gene encodes CDR1 SGHRS and CDR2 YFSETQ. The CDR3 is made up of 16 amino acids. Germline trimming cut 4 bases from V and 5 bases from J; bases unmatched to any gene: 8. CDR3 DNA sequence: TGCGCCAGCAGCCCTGAGGGACTAGCGGGAACGGAGACCCAGTACTTC. It is translated as CASSPEGLAGTETQYF.

This clonotype was seen a few times. The CDR3 DNA reads TGCGCCAGCAGCCGGGACGCCAGCGGGAGTGCAGATACGCAGTATTTT. Protein sequence: CASSRDASGSADTQYF. The chain links TRBV4-1 to TRBJ2-3; 8 bases line up with TRBD2. The V gene's germline CDR1 is MGHRA and CDR2 YSYEKL. There are 16 residues in the CDR3. Trimming took 4 bases from V and 4 from J; bases not matched to a gene: 10.

This chain joins TRBV5-1 and TRBJ2-5; D not resolved. Trimming removed 4 bases at V and 5 bases at J, with 12 bases between. CDR1 is SGHRS, CDR2 YFSETQ, per germline. The CDR3 has 13 residues. The CDR3 sequence is CASSLSVGETQYF. The CDR3 DNA reads TGCGCCAGCAGCCTATCGGTGGGGGAGACCCAGTACTTC.

The chain combines TRBV7-9 with TRBJ2-2; a possible D gene is TRBD2 (6 bases). V lost 0 bases and J lost 6, with 8 bases in between. Germline CDR1 reads SEHNR; CDR2 reads FQNEAQ (reference sequence). The length of the CDR3 is 14 residues. The CDR3 protein is CASSLARRAGELFF. The CDR3, as DNA: TGTGCCAGCAGCTTAGCGCGGAGGGCCGGGGAGCTGTTTTTT.

This clonotype was observed a few times. The CDR3 loop reads CASSLDISTDTQYF. The CDR3 DNA reads TGTGCCAGCAGCTTAGACATTAGCACAGATACGCAGTATTTT. This rearrangement joins TRBV7-2 to TRBJ2-3; D gene ambiguous. V dropped 1 base and J dropped 0 bases, with 5 bases sitting between them. Germline V gene data show CDR1 as SGHTA and CDR2 as FQGNSA. This CDR3 is built from 14 residues. The full variable domain, with the rest looked up from reference TRBV7-2 and TRBJ2-3, is GAGVSQSPSNKVTEKGKDVELRCDPISGHTALYWYRQSLGQGLEFLIYFQGNSAPDKSGLPSDRFSAERTGGSVSTLTIQRTQQEDSAVYLCASSLDISTDTQYFGPGTRLTVL.

CDR3 sequence reads: CASSVGDSLAKNIQYF. The CDR3 DNA sequence: TGTGCCAGCAGCGTAGGGGACAGCTTAGCCAAAAACATTCAGTACTTC. V gene TRBV9 combines with J gene TRBJ2-4, with 7 bases aligning to TRBD1. Germline assignment: CDR1 SGDLS and CDR2 YYNGEE. The ends lost 0 bases at V and 0 bases at J; junction bases unmatched: 3. The length of the CDR3 is 16 residues.

This clonotype has more than one count but fewer than ten. V and J are TRBV9 and TRBJ1-2; D unclear. Per the germline V gene, CDR1 is SGDLS and CDR2 is YYNGEE. CDR3 length: 12 residues. The V gene lost 4 bases and the J gene lost 5 bases, with 9 bases spanning the gap. Here the CDR3 reads CASSSRWYGYTF. CDR3 DNA sequence: TGTGCCAGCAGCTCACGGTGGTATGGCTACACCTTC.

CDR3 protein: CASSNTGTLLDEQYF. The DNA for the CDR3 is TGTGCCAGCAGTAACACCGGGACCTTACTCGACGAGCAGTACTTC. The chain is built from TRBV4-2 and TRBJ2-5, with D perhaps matching TRBD1 or TRBD2 (5 bases each). The DNA end favors TRBJ2-7, so the J call may be wrong. The CDR3 totals 15 residues. CDR1 is LGHNA and CDR2 is YNFKEQ in the germline V gene.

This clonotype was observed a handful of times. This chain uses TRBV20-1 with TRBJ2-1, with a tentative D call TRBD1 (7 bases). Germline CDR1 reads DFQATT; CDR2 reads SNEGSKA (reference sequence). There are 11 residues in the CDR3. V was clipped by 6 bases and J by 9 bases, with 12 bases between them. The CDR3 reads CSANQGGEQFF. CDR3 bases: TGCAGTGCGAATCAGGGGGGTGAGCAGTTCTTC.

The chain combines TRBV7-2 with TRBJ1-2; no reliable D call. Germline V gives CDR1 SGHTA, CDR2 FQGNSA. The CDR3 has 13 residues. V was pared by 1 base and J by 4 bases, with 7 bases between. The CDR3 spells CASSLVGIYGYTF. CDR3 nucleotide sequence: TGTGCCAGCAGCTTAGTAGGAATCTATGGCTACACCTTC.

Ten or more counts support this clonotype. This sequence joins TRBV7-9 and TRBJ1-4; possibly TRBD1 for D (6 bases). This CDR3 is built from 14 residues. Germline V lookup: CDR1 SEHNR, CDR2 FQNEAQ (reference sequence). Trimming removed 5 bases at V and 5 bases at J, with 12 bases between. The chain's CDR3 is CASSPGQGNEKLFF. The CDR3 DNA is TGTGCCAGCAGCCCCGGGCAGGGGAATGAAAAACTGTTTTTT.

In this sample, this clonotype turned up a few times. The CDR3 DNA sequence: TGCAGTGCTAGATTGGGAAAAGTCTACGAGCAGTACTTC. As protein: CSARLGKVYEQYF. This chain connects TRBV20-1 to TRBJ2-7; no clear D gene. The germline V gene has CDR1 DFQATT and CDR2 SNEGSKA (reference sequence). The CDR3 covers 13 residues. The V and J ends lost 2 bases and 3 bases respectively, with 11 bases between them.

This clonotype showed up just a few times. The chain is built from TRBV18 and TRBJ1-1; 12 nucleotides agree with TRBD1. The V gene end was trimmed by 4 bases and the J gene end by 6 bases; junction bases not matched to a gene: 6. The germline CDR1 and CDR2 sequences are KGHSH and LQKENI. CDR3 length equals 15 residues. CDR3 amino acids: CASSQKGQGASEAFF. The DNA of the CDR3 is TGTGCCAGCTCACAAAAGGGACAGGGGGCCTCTGAAGCTTTCTTT.

This clonotype was picked up a small number of times. The chain recombines TRBV5-5 with TRBJ2-5; 9 bases fit TRBD1. Germline-derived CDR1 and CDR2 are SGHKS and YYEKEE (reference sequence). The CDR3 runs 13 residues. The J segment lost 4 bases and the V segment lost 4 bases, leaving 2 bases of the junction unmatched. CDR3 loop: CASSGTGSETQYF. As DNA, the CDR3 is TGTGCCAGCAGCGGGACAGGGTCAGAGACCCAGTACTTC.

This chain uses TRBV7-2 with TRBJ1-3, with D maybe TRBD1 (6 bases). The CDR3 length is 15 residues. Germline assignment: CDR1 SGHTA and CDR2 FQGNSA. Trimming left V 2 bases short and J 1 base short, with 9 bases between. The CDR3 sequence: CASSLTTGSGNTIYF. The DNA for the CDR3 is TGTGCCAGCAGCTTAACGACAGGATCTGGAAACACCATATATTTT.

The chain has TRBV28 and TRBJ2-1; D is possibly TRBD2 (5 bases). In germline, CDR1 is MDHEN, CDR2 SYDVKM. This CDR3 comprises 15 residues. With 2 bases removed from V and 6 bases from J, the gap between germline ends came to 14 bases. Written as DNA, the CDR3 is TGTGCCAGCAGTTTAATGTTCGGGGTAATCAATGAGCAGTTCTTC. This translates into CASSLMFGVINEQFF.

The chain is built from TRBV15 and TRBJ2-4, with D tentatively TRBD1 (5 bases). Germline V gives CDR1 LNHNV, CDR2 YYDKDF (reference sequence). The V gene lost 5 bases and the J gene lost 3 bases, with 17 bases spanning the gap. CDR3 size: 16 residues. The CDR3 sequence: CATSSEIKGNKNIQYF. The CDR3 region has the DNA TGTGCCACCAGCTCCGAAATCAAGGGGAACAAAAACATTCAGTACTTC.

Note on this clonotype: One end of the junction fails to match germline, which may point to a read error. The rearrangement joins TRBV7-9 to TRBJ1-4; D call uncertain. Per the germline V gene, CDR1 is SEHNR and CDR2 is FQNEAQ (reference sequence). This CDR3 contains 15 residues. The CDR3 DNA is TGTGCCTGCAGCAAAGAAGGGTCGTTGAGGGAAAAACTGTTTTTT. It is translated as CACSKEGSLREKLFF.

In its sample, this clonotype was seen once. CDR3 sequence: CASSPYSARGELFF. The CDR3, as DNA: TGCGCCAGCAGCCCGTATAGCGCGAGGGGGGAGCTGTTTTTT. The chain links TRBV5-1 to TRBJ2-2; D may be TRBD2 (5 bases). This CDR3 has 14 residues. The V end was cut by 4 bases, the J end by 8 bases, with 15 bases between. Germline CDR1 is SGHRS and CDR2 is YFSETQ. Full variable domain (outside the CDR3, taken from reference TRBV5-1 and TRBJ2-2): KAGVTQTPRYLIKTRGQQVTLSCSPISGHRSVSWYQQTPGQGLQFLFEYFSETQRNKGNFPGRFSGRQFSNSRSEMNVSTLELGDSALYLCASSPYSARGELFFGEGSRLTVL.

This clonotype came up a few times. The chain employs TRBV5-6 and TRBJ1-4, with D perhaps TRBD1 (6 bases). In germline, CDR1 is SGHDT, CDR2 YYEEEE. The CDR3 has 17 residues. V was cut by 6 bases and J by 6 bases, with 24 bases left in between. The CDR3 sequence: CASTTGPGAREDEKLFF. The CDR3 DNA sequence: TGTGCCAGCACTACCGGTCCGGGGGCCCGGGAGGATGAAAAACTGTTTTTT.

This clonotype was detected only once. The junction shows a germline mismatch at one end, possibly a read error. The gene calls are TRBV20-1 and TRBJ1-2, with 9 positions matching TRBD1. CDR1 is DFQATT and CDR2 is SNEGSKA in the germline V gene (reference sequence). The CDR3 runs 18 residues. The CDR3 DNA follows: TGCAGTGCTAGAGTCGAATCGGACAGGACAGGGGATTTGGATGGCTACCCCTTC. Translating it yields CSARVESDRTGDLDGYPF.